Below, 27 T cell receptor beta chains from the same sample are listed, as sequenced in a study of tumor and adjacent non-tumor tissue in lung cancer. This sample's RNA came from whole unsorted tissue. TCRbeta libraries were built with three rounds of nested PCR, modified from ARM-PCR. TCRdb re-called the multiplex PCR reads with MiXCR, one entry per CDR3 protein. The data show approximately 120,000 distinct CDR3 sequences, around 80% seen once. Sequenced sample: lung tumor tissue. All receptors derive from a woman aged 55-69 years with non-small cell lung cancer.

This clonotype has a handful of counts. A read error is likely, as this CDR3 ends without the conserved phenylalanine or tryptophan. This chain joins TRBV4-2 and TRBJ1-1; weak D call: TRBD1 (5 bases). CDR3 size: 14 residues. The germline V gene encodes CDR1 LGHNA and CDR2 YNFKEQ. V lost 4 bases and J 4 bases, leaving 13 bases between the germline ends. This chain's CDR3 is CASSPPGRVTEAFS. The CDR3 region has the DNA TGTGCCAGCAGCCCTCCTGGCAGGGTCACTGAAGCTTTCTCT.

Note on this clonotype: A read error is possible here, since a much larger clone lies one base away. The CDR3 DNA sequence: TGCAGCGGTGGATGGGGTACTGAAGCTTTCTTT. Residues: CSGGWGTEAFF. V usage is TRBV29-1 and J usage is TRBJ1-1; D remains unclear. This CDR3 contains 11 residues. The V gene's germline CDR1 is SQVTM and CDR2 ANQGSEA. The V end lost 7 bases, the J end lost 5 bases, and 11 bases lay between the germline ends. Complete variable domain (other parts from reference TRBV29-1 and TRBJ1-1): SAVISQKPSRDICQRGTSLTIQCQVDSQVTMMFWYRQQPGQSLTLIATANQGSEATYESGFVIDKFPISRPNLTFSTLTVSNMSPEDSSIYLCSGGWGTEAFFGQGTRLTVV.

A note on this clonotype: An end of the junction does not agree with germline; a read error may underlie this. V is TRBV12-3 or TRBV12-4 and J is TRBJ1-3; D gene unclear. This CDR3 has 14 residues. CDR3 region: CTSSLKNYGNIIYF. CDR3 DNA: TGTACCAGCAGTTTAAAGAACTATGGAAACATCATATATTTT.

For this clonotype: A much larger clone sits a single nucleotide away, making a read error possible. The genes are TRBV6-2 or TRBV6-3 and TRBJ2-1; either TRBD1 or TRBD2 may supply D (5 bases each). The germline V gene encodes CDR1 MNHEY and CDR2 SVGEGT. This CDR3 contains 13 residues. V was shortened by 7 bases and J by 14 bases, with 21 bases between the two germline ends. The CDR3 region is CASNLRDQGFEFF. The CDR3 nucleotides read TGTGCCAGCAACCTCAGGGACCAGGGATTCGAGTTCTTC.

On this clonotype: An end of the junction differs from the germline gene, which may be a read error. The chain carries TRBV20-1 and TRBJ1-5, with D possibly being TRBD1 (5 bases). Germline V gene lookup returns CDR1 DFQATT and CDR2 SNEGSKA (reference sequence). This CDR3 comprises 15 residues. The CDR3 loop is CSASQDTLANQPQHF. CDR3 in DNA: TGTAGTGCTAGTCAGGACACTCTGGCCAATCAGCCCCAGCATTTT.

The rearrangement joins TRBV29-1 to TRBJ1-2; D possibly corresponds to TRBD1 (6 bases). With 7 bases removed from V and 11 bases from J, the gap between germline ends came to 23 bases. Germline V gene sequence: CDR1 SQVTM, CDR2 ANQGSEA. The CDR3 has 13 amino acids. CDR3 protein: CSALETGQWGYTF. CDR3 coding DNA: TGCAGCGCCTTAGAAACAGGGCAATGGGGATACACCTTC.

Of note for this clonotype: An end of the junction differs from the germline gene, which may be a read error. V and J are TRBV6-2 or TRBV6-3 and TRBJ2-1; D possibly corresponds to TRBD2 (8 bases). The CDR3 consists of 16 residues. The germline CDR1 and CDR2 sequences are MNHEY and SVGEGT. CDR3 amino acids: CASSSRQGLDYNVQFF. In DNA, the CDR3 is TGTGCCAGTAGTAGCCGACAGGGACTAGATTACAATGTGCAGTTCTTC.

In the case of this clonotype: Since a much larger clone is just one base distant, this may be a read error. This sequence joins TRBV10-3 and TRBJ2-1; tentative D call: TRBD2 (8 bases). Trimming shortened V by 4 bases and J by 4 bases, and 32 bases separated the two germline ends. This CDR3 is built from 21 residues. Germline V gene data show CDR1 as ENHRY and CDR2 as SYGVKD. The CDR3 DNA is TGTGCCATCAGTGGGGGACAGCCTCGTTTCCCTCTAGCGGGTAATTACAATGAGCAGTTCTTC. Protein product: CAISGGQPRFPLAGNYNEQFF.

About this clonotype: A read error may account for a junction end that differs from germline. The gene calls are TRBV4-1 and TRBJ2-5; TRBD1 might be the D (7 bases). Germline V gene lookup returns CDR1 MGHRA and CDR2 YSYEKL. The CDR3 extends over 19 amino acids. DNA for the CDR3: TGCGCCAGCAGCCAAGATAAAAGTGGAGCAGGGGGGAGTAGAGAGACCCAATACTTC. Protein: CASSQDKSGAGGSRETQYF.

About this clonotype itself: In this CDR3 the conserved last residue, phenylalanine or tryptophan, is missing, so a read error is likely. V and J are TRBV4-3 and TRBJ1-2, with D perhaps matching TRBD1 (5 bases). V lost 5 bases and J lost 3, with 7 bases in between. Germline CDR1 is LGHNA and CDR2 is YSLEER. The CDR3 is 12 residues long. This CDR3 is CASSTGYYGYTL. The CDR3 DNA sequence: TGCGCCAGCAGCACAGGATACTATGGCTACACCTTA.

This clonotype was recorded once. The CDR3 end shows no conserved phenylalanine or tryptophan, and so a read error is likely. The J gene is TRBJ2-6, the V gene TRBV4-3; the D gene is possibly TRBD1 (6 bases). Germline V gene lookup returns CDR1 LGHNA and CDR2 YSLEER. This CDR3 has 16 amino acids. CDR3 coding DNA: TGCGCCAGCAGCCAAGAACAGGGTACTGGAGCCAACGTCCTGACTTCC. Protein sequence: CASSQEQGTGANVLTS.

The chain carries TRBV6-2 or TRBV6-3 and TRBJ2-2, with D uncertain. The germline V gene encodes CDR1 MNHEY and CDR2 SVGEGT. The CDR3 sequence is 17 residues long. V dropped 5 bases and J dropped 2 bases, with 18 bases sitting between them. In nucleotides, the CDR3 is TGTGCCAGCAGTCACACCCAACATAGGACCAACACCGGGGAGCTGTTTTTT. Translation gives CASSHTQHRTNTGELFF.

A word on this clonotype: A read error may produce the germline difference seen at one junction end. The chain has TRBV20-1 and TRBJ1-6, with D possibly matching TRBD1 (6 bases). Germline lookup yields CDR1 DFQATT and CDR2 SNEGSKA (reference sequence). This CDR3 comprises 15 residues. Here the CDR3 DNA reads TGCAGTGCCGAACCCGGGGGGGGGCGGGAATCACCCATCCACTTT. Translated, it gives CSAEPGGGRESPIHF.

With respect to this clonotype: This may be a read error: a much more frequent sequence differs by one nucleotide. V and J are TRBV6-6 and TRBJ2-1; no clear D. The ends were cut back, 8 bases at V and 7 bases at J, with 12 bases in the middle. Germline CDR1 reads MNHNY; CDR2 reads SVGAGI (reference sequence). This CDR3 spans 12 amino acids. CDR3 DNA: TGTGCCAGCGGTTCGGACCCGAATGAGCAGTTCTTC. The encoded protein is CASGSDPNEQFF.

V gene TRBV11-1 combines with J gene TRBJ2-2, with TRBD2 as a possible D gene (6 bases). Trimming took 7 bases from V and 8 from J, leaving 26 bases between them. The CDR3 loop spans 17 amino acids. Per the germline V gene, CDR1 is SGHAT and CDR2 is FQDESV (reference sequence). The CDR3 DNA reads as TGTGCCAGCACCCCGCGACTAGTGGGAGAATCCACAGGGGAGCTGTTTTTT. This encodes CASTPRLVGESTGELFF.

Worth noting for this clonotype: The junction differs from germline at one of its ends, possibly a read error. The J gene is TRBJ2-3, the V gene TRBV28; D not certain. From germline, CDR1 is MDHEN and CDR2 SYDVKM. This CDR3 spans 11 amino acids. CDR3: CTSSQTDTQYF. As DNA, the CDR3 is TGTACCAGCAGTCAAACAGATACGCAGTATTTT.

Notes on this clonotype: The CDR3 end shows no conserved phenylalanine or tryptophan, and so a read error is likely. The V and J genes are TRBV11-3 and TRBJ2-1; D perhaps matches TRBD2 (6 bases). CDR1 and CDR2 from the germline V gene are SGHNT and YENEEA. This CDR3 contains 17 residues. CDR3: CSSSLELTRGSHNEQFL. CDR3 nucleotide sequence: TGTAGCAGCAGCTTAGAGTTGACTAGAGGGAGCCACAATGAGCAGTTCTTA.

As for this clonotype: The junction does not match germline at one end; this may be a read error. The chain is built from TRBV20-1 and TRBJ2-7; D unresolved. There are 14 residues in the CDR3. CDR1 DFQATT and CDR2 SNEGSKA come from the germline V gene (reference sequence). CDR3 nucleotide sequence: TGCGGTGCTAGAGCCGTGGGTAACTCCTACGAGCAGTACTTC. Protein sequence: CGARAVGNSYEQYF.

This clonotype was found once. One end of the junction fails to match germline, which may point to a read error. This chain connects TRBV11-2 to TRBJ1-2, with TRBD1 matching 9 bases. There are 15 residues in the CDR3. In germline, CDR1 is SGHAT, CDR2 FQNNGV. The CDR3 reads CASSPDRGADYDYTF. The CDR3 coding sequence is TGTGCCAGCAGCCCGGACAGGGGAGCTGACTATGACTACACCTTC.

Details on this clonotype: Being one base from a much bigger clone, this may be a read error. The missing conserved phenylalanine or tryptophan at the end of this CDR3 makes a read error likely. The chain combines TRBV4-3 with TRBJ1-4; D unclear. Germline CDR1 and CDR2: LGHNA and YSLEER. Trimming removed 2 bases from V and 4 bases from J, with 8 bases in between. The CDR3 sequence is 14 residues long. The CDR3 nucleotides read TGCGCCAGCAGCCAAACTCTAAGTAATGAAAAACTGTTTTTA. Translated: CASSQTLSNEKLFL.

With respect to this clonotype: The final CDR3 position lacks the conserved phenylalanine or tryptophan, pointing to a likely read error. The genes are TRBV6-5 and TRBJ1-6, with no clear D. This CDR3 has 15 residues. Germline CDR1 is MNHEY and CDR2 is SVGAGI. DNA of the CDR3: TGCGCCAGCACCATGACGAAGTGCTATAATTCACCCCTCCACATT. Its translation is CASTMTKCYNSPLHI.

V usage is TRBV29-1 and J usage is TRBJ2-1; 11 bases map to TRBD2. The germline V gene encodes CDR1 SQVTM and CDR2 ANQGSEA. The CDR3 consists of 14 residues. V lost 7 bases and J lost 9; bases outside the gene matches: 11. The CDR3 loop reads CSATLSGGAFEQFF. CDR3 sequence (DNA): TGCAGCGCGACCCTTAGCGGGGGGGCCTTTGAGCAGTTCTTC.

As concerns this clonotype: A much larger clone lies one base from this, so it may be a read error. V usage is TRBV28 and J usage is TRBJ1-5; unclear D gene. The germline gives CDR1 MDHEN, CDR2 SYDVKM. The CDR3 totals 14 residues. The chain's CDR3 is CASITGGRVQPPHF. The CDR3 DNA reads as TGTGCCAGCATTACGGGAGGTCGGGTTCAGCCCCCGCATTTT.

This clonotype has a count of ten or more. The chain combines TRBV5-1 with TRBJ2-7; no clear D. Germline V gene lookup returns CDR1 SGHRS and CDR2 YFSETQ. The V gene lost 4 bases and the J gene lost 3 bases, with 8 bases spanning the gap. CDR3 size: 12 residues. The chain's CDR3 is CASSREGYEQYF. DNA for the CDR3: TGCGCCAGCAGCAGGGAAGGCTACGAGCAGTACTTC.

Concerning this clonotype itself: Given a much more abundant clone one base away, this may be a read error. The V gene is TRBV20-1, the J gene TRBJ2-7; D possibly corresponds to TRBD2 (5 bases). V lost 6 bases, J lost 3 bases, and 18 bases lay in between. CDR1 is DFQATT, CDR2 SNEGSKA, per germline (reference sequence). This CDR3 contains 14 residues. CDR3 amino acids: CSALKLFGDYEQYF. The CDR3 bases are TGCAGTGCCCTCAAACTCTTCGGGGACTACGAGCAGTACTTC.

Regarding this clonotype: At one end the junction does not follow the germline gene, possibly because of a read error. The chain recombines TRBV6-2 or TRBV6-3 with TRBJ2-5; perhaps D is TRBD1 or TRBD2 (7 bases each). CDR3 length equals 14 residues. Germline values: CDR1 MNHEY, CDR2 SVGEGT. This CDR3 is CASSYGSGGGTQDF. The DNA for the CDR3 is TGTGCCAGCAGTTACGGCTCAGGGGGGGGGACCCAGGACTTC.

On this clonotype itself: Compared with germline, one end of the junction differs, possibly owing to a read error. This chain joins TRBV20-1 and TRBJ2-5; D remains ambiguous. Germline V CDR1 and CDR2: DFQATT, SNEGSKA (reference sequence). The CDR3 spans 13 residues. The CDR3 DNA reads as TGCAGTGCTAGAGGATTGATGCGAGAGACCCAGTGCTTC. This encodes CSARGLMRETQCF.